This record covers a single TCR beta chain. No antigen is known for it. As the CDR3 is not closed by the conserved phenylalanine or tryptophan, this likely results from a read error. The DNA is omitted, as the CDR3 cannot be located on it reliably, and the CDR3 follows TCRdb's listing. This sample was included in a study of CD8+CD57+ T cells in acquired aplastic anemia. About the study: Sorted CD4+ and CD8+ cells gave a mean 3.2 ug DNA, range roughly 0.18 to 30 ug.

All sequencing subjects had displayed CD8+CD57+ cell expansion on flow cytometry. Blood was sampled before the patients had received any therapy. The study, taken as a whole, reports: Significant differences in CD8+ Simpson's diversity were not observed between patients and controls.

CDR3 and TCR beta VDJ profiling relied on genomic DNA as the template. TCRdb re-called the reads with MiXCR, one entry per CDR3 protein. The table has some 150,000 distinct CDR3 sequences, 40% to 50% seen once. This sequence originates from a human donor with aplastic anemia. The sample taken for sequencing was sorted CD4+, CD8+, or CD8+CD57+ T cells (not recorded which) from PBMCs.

CDR3 residues: CASRPGTS. The chain links TRBV9 to TRBJ2-5; the table's D gene call, TRBD2, was not cross checked with the DNA. CDR1 is SGDLS, CDR2 YYNGEE, per germline. The CDR3 sequence runs 8 residues, both termini included.